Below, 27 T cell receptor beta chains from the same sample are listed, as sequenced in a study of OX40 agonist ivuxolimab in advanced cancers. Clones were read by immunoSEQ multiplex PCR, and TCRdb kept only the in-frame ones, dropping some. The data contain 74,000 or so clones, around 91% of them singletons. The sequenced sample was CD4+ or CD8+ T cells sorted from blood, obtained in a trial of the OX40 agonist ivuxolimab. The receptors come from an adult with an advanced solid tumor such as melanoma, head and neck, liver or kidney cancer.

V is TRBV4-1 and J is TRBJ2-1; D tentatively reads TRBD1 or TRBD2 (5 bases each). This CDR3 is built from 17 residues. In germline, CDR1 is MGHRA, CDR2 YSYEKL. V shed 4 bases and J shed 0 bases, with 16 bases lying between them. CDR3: CASSLRGAQSSYNEQFF. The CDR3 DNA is TGCGCCAGCAGCCTCCGAGGGGCCCAAAGCTCCTACAATGAGCAGTTCTTC.

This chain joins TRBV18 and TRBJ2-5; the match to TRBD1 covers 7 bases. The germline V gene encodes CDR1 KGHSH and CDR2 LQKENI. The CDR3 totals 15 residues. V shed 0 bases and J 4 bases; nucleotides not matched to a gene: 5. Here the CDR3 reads CASSPPKGGGETQYF. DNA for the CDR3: TGTGCCAGCTCACCACCAAAAGGGGGCGGAGAGACCCAGTACTTC.

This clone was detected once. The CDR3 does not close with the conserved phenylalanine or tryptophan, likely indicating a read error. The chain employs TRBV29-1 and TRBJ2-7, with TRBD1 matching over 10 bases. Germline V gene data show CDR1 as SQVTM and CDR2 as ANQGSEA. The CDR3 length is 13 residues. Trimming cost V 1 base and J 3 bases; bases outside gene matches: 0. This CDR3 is CSVEGTGGYEQYL. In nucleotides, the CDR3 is TGCAGCGTTGAAGGGACAGGGGGCTACGAGCAGTACCTC.

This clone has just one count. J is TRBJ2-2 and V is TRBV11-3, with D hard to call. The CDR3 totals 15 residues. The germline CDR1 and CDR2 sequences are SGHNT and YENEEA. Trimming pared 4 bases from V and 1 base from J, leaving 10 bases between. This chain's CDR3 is CASSSPLLNTGELFF. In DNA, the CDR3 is TGTGCCAGCAGCTCCCCCTTACTGAACACCGGGGAGCTGTTTTTT.

In DNA, the CDR3 is TGTGCCAGCAGTTCGGGACAGGGGTGGCAAGAGACCCAGTACTTC. It codes for CASSSGQGWQETQYF. The chain employs TRBV28 and TRBJ2-5; 10 bases line up with TRBD1. The CDR3 is 15 amino acids. Germline V CDR1 and CDR2: MDHEN, SYDVKM. V lost 4 bases, J lost 2 bases, and 4 bases stayed unmatched.

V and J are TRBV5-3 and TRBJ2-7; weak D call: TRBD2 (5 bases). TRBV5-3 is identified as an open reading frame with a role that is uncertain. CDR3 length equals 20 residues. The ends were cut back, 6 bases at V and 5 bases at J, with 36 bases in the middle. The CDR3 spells CARKPMPTGKPPEFYDEQYF. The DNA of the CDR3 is TGTGCCAGAAAACCCATGCCCACCGGGAAGCCCCCCGAATTCTACGACGAGCAGTACTTC.

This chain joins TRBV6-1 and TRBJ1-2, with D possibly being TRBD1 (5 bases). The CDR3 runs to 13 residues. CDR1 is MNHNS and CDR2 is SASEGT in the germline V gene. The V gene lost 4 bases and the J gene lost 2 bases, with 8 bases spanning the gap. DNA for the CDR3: TGTGCCAGCAGTGCGGGACTCAACTATGGCTACACCTTC. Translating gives CASSAGLNYGYTF.

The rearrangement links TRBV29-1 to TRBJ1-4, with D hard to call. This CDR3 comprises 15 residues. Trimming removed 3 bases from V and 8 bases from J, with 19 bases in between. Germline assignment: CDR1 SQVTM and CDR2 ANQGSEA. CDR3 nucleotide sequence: TGCAGCGTTGACGTATTGAGGGAGGTTGGGGAAAAACTGTTTTTT. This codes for CSVDVLREVGEKLFF.

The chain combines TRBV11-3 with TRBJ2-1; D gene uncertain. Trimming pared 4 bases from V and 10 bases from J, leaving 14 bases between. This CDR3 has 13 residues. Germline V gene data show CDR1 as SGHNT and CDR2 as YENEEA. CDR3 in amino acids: CASSSGLRMEQFF. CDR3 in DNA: TGTGCCAGCAGCTCGGGTCTGCGCATGGAGCAGTTCTTC. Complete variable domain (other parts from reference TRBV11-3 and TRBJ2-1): EAGVVQSPRYKIIEKKQPVAFWCNPISGHNTLYWYLQNLGQGPELLIRYENEEAVDDSQLPKDRFSAERLKGVDSTLKIQPAELGDSAVYLCASSSGLRMEQFFGPGTRLTVL.

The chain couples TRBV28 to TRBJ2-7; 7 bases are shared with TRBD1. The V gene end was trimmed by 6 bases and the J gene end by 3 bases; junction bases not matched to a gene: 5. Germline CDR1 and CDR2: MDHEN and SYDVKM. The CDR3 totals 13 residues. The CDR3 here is CASRPTGIYEQYF. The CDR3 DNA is TGTGCCAGCAGGCCGACAGGGATCTACGAGCAGTACTTC.

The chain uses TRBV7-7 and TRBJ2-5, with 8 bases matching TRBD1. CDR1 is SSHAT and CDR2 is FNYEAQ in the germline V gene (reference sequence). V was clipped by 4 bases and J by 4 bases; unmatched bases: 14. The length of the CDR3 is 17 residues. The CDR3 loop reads CASSSGLQWTGRETQYF. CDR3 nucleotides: TGTGCCAGCAGCTCCGGGTTGCAGTGGACAGGGCGAGAGACCCAGTACTTC. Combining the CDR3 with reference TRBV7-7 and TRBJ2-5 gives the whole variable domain GAGVSQSPRYKVTKRGQDVTLRCDPISSHATLYWYQQALGQGPEFLTYFNYEAQPDKSGLPSDRFSAERPEGSISTLTIQRTEQRDSAMYRCASSSGLQWTGRETQYFGPGTRLLVL.

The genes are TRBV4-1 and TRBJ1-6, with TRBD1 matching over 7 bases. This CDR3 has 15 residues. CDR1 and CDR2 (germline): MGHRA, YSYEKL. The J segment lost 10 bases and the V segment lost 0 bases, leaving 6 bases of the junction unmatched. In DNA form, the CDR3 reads TGCGCCAGCAGCCAAGAGCTGACAGGGACCTCACCCCTCCACTTT. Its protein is CASSQELTGTSPLHF.

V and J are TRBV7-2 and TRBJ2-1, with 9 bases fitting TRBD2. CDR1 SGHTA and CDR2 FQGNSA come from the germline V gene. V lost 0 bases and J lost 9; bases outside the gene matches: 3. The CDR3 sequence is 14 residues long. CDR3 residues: CASSLAREGPEQFF. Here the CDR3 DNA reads TGTGCCAGCAGCTTAGCGCGGGAGGGCCCTGAGCAGTTCTTC.

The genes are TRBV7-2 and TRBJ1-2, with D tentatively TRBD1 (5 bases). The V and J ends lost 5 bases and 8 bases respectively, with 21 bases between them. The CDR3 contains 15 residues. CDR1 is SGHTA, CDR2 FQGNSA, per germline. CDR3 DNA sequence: TGTGCCAGCAGCCTTGTCGGGACCGCCGGAGGGGGCTACACCTTC. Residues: CASSLVGTAGGGYTF.

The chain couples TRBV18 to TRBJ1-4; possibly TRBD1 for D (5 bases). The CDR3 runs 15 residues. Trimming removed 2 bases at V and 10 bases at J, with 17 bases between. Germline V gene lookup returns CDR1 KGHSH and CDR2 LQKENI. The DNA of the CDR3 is TGTGCCAGCTCACCAGAGGGCCAGGGAAGTGCAAAACTGTTTTTT. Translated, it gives CASSPEGQGSAKLFF.

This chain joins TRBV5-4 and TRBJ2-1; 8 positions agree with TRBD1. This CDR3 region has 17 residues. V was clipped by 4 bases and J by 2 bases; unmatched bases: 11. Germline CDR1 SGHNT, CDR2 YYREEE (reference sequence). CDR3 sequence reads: CASSHSGGSPPYNEQFF. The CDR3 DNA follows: TGTGCCAGCAGCCATTCAGGGGGCAGCCCCCCCTACAATGAGCAGTTCTTC.

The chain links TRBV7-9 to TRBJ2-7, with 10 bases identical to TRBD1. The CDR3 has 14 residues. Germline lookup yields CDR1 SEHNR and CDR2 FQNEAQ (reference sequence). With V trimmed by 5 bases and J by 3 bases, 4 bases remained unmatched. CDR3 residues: CASSRTGGDYEQYF. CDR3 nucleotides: TGTGCCAGCAGCCGGACAGGGGGGGACTACGAGCAGTACTTC.

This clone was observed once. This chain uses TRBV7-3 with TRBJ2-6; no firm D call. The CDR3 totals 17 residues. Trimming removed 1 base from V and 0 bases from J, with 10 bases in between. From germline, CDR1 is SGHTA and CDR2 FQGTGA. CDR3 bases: TGTGCCAGCAGCTTAAATCCCAGCGTCTCTGGGGCCAACGTCCTGACTTTC. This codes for CASSLNPSVSGANVLTF.

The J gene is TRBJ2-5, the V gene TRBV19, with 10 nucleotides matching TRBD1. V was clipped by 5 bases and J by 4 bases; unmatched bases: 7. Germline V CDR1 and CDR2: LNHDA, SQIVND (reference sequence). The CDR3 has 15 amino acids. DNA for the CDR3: TGTGCCAGTAGTCCGGGACAGGGGAGGGCAGAGACCCAGTACTTC. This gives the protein CASSPGQGRAETQYF.

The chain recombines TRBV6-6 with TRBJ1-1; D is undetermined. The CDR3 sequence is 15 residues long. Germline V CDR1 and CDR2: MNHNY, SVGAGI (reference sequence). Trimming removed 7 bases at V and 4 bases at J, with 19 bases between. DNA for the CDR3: TGTGCCAGCATCTTACGGCCGGTCGGGGTCACTGAAGCTTTCTTT. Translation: CASILRPVGVTEAFF.

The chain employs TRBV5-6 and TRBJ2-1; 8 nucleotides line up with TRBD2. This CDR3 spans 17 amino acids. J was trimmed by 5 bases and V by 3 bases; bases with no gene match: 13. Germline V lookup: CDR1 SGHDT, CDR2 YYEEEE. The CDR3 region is CASSYFLTSGRNNEQFF. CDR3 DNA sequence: TGTGCCAGCAGCTACTTTTTGACCAGCGGGAGAAACAATGAGCAGTTCTTC. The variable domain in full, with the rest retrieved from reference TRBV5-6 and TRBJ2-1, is DAGVTQSPTHLIKTRGQQVTLRCSPKSGHDTVSWYQQALGQGPQFIFQYYEEEERQRGNFPDRFSGHQFPNYSSELNVNALLLGDSALYLCASSYFLTSGRNNEQFFGPGTRLTVL.

The CDR3 loop reads CASSQYTGYGYTF. The CDR3 bases are TGCGCCAGCAGCCAATACACAGGGTATGGCTACACCTTC. This chain uses TRBV4-1 with TRBJ1-2, with a tentative D call TRBD1 (6 bases). Germline V lookup: CDR1 MGHRA, CDR2 YSYEKL. The length of the CDR3 is 13 residues. V lost 2 bases to trimming and J lost 5 bases, with 9 bases between them.

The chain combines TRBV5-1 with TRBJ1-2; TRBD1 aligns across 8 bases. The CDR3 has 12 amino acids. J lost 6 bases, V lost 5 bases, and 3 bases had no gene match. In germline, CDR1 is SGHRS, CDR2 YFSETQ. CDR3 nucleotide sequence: TGCGCCAGCAGTCGGGACAGGCATGGCTACACCTTC. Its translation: CASSRDRHGYTF.

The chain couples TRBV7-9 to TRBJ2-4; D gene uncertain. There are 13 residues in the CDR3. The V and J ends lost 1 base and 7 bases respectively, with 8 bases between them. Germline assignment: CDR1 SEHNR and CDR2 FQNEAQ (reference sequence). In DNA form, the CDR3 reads TGTGCCAGCAGCTTAGATCCCTTGAACATTCAGTACTTC. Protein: CASSLDPLNIQYF.

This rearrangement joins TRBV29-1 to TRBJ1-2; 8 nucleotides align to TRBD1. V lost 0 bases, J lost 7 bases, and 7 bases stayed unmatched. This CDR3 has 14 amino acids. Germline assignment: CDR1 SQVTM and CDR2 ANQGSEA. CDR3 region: CSVEDSGRGPGYTF. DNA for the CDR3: TGCAGCGTTGAAGATTCTGGCAGGGGGCCTGGCTACACCTTC.

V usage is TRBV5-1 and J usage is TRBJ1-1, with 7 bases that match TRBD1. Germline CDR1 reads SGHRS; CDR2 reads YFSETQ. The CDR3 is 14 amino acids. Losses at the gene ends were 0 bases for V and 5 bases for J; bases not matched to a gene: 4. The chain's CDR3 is CASSLGQGATEAFF. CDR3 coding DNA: TGCGCCAGCAGCTTGGGACAGGGCGCGACTGAAGCTTTCTTT.

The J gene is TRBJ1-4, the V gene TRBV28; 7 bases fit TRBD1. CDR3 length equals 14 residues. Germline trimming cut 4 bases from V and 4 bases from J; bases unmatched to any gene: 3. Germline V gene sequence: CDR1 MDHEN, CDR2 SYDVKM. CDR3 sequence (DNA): TGTGCCAGCAGTTCGGGACAGCTTAATGAAAAACTGTTTTTT. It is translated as CASSSGQLNEKLFF.